This T cell receptor beta chain is drawn from a study of T-cell reconstitution after alpha-beta-depleted transplantation in children. Trimming removed 6 bases from V and 6 bases from J, with 10 bases in between. The CDR3 length is 12 residues. Researchers prepared the TCRbeta library using unique molecular identifiers, the study reports. A single record per CDR3 protein comes from TCRdb applying MiXCR to the PCR reads. Seen here are over 400,000 distinct CDR3 sequences, about 45% observed once, and the top ten hold 27%. This clonotype was observed many times. The receptor was derived from a girl aged 2 to 9 with aplastic anemia, due to receive a stem cell transplant. The source material was PBMCs, sampled before TCRalphabeta/CD19-depleted stem cell transplant. The rearrangement joins TRBV12-3 or TRBV12-4 to TRBJ2-3; D possibly uses TRBD1 or TRBD2 (5 bases each). In DNA form, the CDR3 reads TGTGCCAGCAGGGCGAGGGGTGATACGCAGTATTTT. Translated: CASRARGDTQYF.